This TCR beta chain was sequenced in a study of T cells after yellow fever vaccination. The wider study: The authors prepared low-cell-number fractions using SMART-Seq v4 Ultra Low Input. Notes on the study in general: In post-booster samples, most primary-vaccination clones reappeared (just under 97% CD4, roughly 90% CD8). Of the clonotypes, a small share occurred in both CD4 and CD8 compartments. By day 5 rather than day 15, the secondary response had peaked, though it was weaker.

Points on this clonotype: Antigen specificity is unknown.

CDR3 length equals 15 residues. Germline V lookup: CDR1 DFQATT, CDR2 SNEGSKA (reference sequence). V was pared by 6 bases and J by 10 bases, with 25 bases between. In TCRdb, the 5' RACE reads were re-called with MiXCR into one record per CDR3 protein. The sample lists 620,000 or so distinct CDR3 sequences; 12% were seen once. Sequencing was performed on PBMCs, taken on the day of the yellow fever booster vaccination. The source of this sequence is a man aged 30-40 years who received the YFV17D yellow fever vaccine. This chain uses TRBV20-1 with TRBJ2-1, with D possibly being TRBD2 (6 bases). The CDR3 sequence is CSAPGLTDRRGEQFF. In nucleotides, the CDR3 is TGCAGTGCCCCCGGACTGACGGATCGCCGGGGGGAGCAGTTCTTC.